This T cell receptor (beta chain) came from a study of cytomegalovirus exposure and HLA in healthy donors. Both 60 Vbeta primers and 13 Jbeta primers went into the PCR. TCRdb keeps only in-frame clones here, not all; method: immunoSEQ multiplex PCR. This table holds 200,000 to 250,000 clones, around 89% found once. The study, taken as a whole, reports: Later analysis indicated greater clonal expansion among HLA-associated TCR beta chains than among equally common other chains. V- and J-gene trimming of TCR beta was linked (in a later analysis) to a missense DCLRE1C variant.

Germline CDR1 reads SQVTM; CDR2 reads ANQGSEA. The CDR3 extends over 17 amino acids. Trimming at V came to 5 bases and at J to 4 bases, leaving 17 bases not matched to a gene. Turning to this clone: Its antigen is unknown.

The genes are TRBV29-1 and TRBJ1-5, with 7 bases aligning to TRBD1. This TCR was sampled from a woman aged 18-30 years in good health and CMV-seronegative. Sequencing used PBMCs. The CDR3 loop reads CSVLIAPGQQLNQPQHF. The CDR3 DNA is TGCAGCGTTCTTATAGCGCCGGGACAGCAACTAAATCAGCCCCAGCATTTT.